This record concerns one TCR beta chain sequence. This sample was taken from a study of patients and donors after allogeneic stem cell transplantation. TCRdb redid the calling of the RT-PCR reads with MiXCR, one entry per CDR3 protein. This sample yields over 25,000 distinct CDR3 sequences, of which 30% to 40% are seen a single time; less than 85% belongs to the top ten. Germline V gene lookup returns CDR1 SEHNR and CDR2 FQNEAQ (reference sequence). V was pared by 4 bases and J by 8 bases, with 3 bases of the junction left unmatched. The CDR3 loop spans 13 amino acids. The sample consisted of blood, either unsorted or a sorted T cell fraction (not recorded which). The rearrangement links TRBV7-9 to TRBJ1-4; TRBD1 aligns across 8 bases. This sequence was found in a human donor who was either an allogeneic HSCT recipient or a stem cell or donor lymphocyte infusion donor (not recorded which). It is not recorded whose cells these are; they may come from a transplant donor. CDR3 amino acids: CASSSTGDEKLFF. The CDR3 DNA sequence: TGTGCCAGCAGCTCGACAGGGGACGAAAAACTGTTTTTT.